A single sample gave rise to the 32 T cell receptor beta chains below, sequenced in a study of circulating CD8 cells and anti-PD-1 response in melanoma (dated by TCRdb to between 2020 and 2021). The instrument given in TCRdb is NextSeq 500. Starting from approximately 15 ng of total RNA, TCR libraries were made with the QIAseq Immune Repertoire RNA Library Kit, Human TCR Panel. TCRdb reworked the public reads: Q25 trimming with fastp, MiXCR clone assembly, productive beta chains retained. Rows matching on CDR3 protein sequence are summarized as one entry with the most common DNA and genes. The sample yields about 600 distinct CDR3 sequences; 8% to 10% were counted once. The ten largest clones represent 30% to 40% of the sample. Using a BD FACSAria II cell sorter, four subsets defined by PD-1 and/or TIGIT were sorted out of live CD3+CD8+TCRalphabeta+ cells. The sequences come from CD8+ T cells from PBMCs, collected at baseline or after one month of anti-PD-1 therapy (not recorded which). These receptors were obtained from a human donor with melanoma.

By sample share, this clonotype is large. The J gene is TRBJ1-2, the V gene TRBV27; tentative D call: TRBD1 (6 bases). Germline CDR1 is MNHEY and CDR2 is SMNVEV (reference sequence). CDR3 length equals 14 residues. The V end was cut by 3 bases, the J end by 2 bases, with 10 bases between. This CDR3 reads CASSFLGANYGYTF. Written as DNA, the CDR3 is TGTGCCAGCAGTTTTCTGGGGGCAAACTATGGCTACACCTTC.

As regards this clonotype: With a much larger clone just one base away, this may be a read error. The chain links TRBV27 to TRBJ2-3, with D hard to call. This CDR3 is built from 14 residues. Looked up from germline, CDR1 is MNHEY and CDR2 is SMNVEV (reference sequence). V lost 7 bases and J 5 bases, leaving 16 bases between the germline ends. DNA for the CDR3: TGTGCCAGCATCCATGGGGTGGGTATAGATACGCAGTATTTT. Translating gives CASIHGVGIDTQYF.

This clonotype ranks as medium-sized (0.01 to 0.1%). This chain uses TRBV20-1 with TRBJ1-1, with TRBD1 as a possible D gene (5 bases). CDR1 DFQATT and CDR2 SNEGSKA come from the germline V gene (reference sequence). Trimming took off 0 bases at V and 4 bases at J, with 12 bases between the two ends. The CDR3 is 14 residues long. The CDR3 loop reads CSARDQSGGTEAFF. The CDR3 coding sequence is TGCAGTGCTAGAGATCAGAGCGGGGGCACTGAAGCTTTCTTT.

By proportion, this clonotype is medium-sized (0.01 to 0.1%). CDR3 nucleotide sequence: TGTGCCACCAGTGATTTGGGGGGGAACACCGGGGAGCTGTTTTTT. As protein: CATSDLGGNTGELFF. The chain uses TRBV24-1 and TRBJ2-2; TRBD1 or TRBD2 may be the D gene (5 bases each). Germline V gene sequence: CDR1 KGHDR, CDR2 SFDVKD. CDR3 length: 15 amino acids. V dropped 0 bases and J dropped 1 base, with 5 bases sitting between them.

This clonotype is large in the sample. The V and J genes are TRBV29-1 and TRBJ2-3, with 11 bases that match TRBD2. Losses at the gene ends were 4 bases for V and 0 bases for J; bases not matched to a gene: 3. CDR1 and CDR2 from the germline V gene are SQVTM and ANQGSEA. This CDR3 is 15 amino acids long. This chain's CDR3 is CSVASGGPSTDTQYF. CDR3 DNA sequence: TGCAGCGTTGCTAGCGGGGGGCCTAGCACAGATACGCAGTATTTT.

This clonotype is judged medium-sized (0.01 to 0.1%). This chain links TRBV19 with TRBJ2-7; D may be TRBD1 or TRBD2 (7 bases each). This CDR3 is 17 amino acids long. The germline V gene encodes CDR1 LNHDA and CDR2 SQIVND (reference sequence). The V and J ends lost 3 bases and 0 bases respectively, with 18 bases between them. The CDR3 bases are TGTGCCAGTAGTATTCGGAAAGGGGGCGGGAGCTCCTACGAGCAGTACTTC. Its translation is CASSIRKGGGSSYEQYF.

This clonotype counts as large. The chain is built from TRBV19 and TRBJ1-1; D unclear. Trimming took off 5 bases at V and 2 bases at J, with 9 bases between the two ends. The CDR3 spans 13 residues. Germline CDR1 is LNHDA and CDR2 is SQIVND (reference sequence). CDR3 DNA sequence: TGTGCCAGTAGTGTAAACAGCAACACTGAAGCTTTCTTT. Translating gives CASSVNSNTEAFF.

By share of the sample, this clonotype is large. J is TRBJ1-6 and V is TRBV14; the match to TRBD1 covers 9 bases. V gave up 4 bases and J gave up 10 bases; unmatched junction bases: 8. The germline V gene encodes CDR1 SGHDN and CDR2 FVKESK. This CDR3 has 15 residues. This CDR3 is CASSLRGQGLSPLHF. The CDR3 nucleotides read TGTGCCAGCAGCCTAAGAGGACAGGGGCTATCACCCCTCCACTTT.

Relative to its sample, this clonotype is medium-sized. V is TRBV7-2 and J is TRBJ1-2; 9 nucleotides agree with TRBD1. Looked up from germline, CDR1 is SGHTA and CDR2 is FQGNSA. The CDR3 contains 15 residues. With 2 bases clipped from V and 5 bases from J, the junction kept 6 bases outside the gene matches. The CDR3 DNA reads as TGTGCCAGCAGCTTAAATCTCGACAGGGGGTATGGCTACACCTTC. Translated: CASSLNLDRGYGYTF.

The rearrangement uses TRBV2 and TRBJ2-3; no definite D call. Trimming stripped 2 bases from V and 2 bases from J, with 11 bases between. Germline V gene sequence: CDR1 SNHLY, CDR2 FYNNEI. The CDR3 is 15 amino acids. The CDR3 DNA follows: TGTGCCAGCAGTGAATGCGTCAGAGACACAGATACGCAGTATTTT. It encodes CASSECVRDTDTQYF.

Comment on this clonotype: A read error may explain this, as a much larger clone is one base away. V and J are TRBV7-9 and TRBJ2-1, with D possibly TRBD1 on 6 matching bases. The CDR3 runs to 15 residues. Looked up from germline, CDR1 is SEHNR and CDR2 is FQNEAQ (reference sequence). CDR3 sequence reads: CASSHREGSYNEQLF. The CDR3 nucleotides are TGTGCCAGCAGCCACAGGGAAGGGTCCTACAATGAGCAGCTCTTC. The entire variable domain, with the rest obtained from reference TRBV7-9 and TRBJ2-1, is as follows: DTGVSQNPRHKITKRGQNVTFRCDPISEHNRLYWYRQTLGQGPEFLTYFQNEAQLEKSRLLSDRFSAERPKGSFSTLEIQRTEQGDSAMYLCASSHREGSYNEQLFGPGTRLTVL.

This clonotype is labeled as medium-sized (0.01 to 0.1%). DNA of the CDR3: TGTGCCAGCAGCATTCGACAGGGAGAGGTAGGAGAGACCCAGTACTTC. It is translated as CASSIRQGEVGETQYF. The V and J genes are TRBV7-6 and TRBJ2-5; 7 nucleotides match TRBD1. The germline CDR1 and CDR2 sequences are SGHVS and FNYEAQ. This CDR3 has 16 residues. V lost 5 bases and J lost 4; bases outside the gene matches: 13.

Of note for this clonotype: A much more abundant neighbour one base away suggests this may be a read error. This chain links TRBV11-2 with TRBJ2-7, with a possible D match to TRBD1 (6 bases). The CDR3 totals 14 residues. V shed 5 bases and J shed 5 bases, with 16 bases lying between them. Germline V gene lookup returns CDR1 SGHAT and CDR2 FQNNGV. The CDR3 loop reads CASSPCQGTDEQYF. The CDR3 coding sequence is TGTGCCAGCAGCCCATGCCAGGGGACCGACGAGCAGTACTTC.

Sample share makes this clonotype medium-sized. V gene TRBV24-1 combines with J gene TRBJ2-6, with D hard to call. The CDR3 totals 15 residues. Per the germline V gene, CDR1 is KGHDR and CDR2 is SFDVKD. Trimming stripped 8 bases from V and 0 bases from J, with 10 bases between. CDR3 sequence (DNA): TGTGCCACCATGCAAGGCAGCTCTGGGGCCAACGTCCTGACTTTC. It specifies CATMQGSSGANVLTF.

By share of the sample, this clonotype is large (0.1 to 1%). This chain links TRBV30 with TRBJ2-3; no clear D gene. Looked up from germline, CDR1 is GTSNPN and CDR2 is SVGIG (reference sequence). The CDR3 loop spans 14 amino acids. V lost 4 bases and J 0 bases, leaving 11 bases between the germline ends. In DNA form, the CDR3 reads TGTGCCTGGATGCTGACACAGAGCACAGATACGCAGTATTTT. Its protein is CAWMLTQSTDTQYF. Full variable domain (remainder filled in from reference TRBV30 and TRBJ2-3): SQTIHQWPATLVQPVGSPLSLECTVEGTSNPNLYWYRQAAGRGLQLLFYSVGIGQISSEVPQNLSASRPQDRQFILSSKKLLLSDSGFYLCAWMLTQSTDTQYFGPGTRLTVL.

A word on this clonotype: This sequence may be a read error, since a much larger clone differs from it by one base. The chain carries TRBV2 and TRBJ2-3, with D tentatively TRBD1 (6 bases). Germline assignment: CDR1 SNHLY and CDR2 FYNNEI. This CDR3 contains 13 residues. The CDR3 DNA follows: TGTGTCAGCAGTTGGGGGCCCCCAGATACGCAGTATTTT. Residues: CVSSWGPPDTQYF.

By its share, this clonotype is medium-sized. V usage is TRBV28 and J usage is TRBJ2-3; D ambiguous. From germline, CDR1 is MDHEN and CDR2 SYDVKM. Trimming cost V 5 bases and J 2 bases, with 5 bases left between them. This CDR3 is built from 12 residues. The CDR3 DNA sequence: TGTGCCAGCAGTATAATCACAGATACGCAGTATTTT. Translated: CASSIITDTQYF.

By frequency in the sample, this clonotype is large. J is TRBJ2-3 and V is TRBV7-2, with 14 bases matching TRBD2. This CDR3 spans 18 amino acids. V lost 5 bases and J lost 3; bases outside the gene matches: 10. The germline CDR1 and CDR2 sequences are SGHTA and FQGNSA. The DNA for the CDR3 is TGTGCCAGCAGCCCCGGACTAGCGGGGGGCCCAAGGACAGATACGCAGTATTTT. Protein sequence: CASSPGLAGGPRTDTQYF.

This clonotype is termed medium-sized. The CDR3 region is CASSSSGGALTEQFF. The CDR3 bases are TGTGCCAGCAGTAGTAGCGGGGGGGCCTTGACTGAGCAGTTCTTC. The rearrangement joins TRBV2 to TRBJ2-1; TRBD2 agrees at 11 bases. This CDR3 is built from 15 residues. With 5 bases clipped from V and 9 bases from J, the junction kept 9 bases outside the gene matches. Germline CDR1 and CDR2: SNHLY and FYNNEI.

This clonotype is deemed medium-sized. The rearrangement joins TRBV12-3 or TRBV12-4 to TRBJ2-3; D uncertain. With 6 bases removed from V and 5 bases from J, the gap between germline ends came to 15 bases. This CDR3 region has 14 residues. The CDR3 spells CASSHGVGIDTQYF. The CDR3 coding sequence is TGTGCCAGCAGCCATGGGGTGGGTATAGATACGCAGTATTTT.

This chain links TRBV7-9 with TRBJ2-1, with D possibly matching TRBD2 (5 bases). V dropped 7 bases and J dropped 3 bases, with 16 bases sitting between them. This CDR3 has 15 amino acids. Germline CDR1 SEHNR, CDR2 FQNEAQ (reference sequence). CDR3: CASTPQERSYNEQFF. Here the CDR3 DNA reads TGTGCCAGCACCCCTCAGGAGCGGAGCTACAATGAGCAGTTCTTC.

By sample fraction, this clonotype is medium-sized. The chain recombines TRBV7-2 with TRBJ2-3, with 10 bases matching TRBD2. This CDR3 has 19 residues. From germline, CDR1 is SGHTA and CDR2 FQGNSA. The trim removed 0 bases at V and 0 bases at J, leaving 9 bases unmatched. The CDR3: CASSLAIQRGGRSTDTQYF. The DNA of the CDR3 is TGTGCCAGCAGCTTAGCGATCCAGCGGGGGGGCCGCAGCACAGATACGCAGTATTTT.

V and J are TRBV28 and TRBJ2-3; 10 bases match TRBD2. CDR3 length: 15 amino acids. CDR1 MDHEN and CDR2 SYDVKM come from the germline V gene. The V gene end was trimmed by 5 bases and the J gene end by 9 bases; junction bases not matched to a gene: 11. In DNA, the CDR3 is TGTGCCAGCAGTAGCATAGCGGGGGGCGGGCGGACGCAGTATTTT. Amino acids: CASSSIAGGGRTQYF.

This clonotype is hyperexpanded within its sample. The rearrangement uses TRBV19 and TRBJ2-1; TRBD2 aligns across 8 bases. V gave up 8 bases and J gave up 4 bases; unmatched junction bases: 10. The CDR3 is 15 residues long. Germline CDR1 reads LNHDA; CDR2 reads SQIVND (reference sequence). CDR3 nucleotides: TGTGCCAGTTCTGCTACTAGCGGACTATACAATGAGCAGTTCTTC. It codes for CASSATSGLYNEQFF.

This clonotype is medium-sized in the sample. The CDR3 DNA is TGTGCCAGTAGAAGAACTAGCGGGGCCTACAATGAGCAGTTCTTC. This translates into CASRRTSGAYNEQFF. The chain is built from TRBV19 and TRBJ2-1; 10 nucleotides match TRBD2. V was pared by 6 bases and J by 2 bases, with 4 bases of the junction left unmatched. This CDR3 spans 15 amino acids. Per germline, CDR1 LNHDA and CDR2 SQIVND (reference sequence).

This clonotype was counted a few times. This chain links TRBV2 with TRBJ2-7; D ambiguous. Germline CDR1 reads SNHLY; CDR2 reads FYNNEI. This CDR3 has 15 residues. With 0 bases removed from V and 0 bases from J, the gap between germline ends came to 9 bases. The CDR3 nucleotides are TGTGCCAGCAGTGAAGCCCCTCCAATCTCCTACGAGCAGTACTTC. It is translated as CASSEAPPISYEQYF.

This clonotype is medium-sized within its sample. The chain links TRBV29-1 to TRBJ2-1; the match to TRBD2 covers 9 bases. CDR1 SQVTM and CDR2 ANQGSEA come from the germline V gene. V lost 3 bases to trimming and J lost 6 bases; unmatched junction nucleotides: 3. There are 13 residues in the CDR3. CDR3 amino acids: CSVDSSGVNEQFF. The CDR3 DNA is TGCAGCGTTGACTCTAGCGGGGTCAATGAGCAGTTCTTC.

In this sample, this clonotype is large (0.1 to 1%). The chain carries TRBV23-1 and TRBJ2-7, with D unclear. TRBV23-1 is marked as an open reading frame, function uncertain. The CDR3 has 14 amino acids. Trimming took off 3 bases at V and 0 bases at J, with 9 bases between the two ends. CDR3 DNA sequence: TGCGCCAGCAGTCAGGGCAAATTCTCCTACGAGCAGTACTTC. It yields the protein CASSQGKFSYEQYF.

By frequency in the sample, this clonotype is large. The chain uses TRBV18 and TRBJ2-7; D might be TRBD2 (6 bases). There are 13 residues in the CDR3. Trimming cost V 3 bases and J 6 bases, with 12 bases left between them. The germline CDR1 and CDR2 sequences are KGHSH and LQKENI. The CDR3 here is CASSPNGGVEQYF. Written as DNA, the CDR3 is TGTGCCAGCTCACCGAACGGGGGAGTCGAGCAGTACTTC.

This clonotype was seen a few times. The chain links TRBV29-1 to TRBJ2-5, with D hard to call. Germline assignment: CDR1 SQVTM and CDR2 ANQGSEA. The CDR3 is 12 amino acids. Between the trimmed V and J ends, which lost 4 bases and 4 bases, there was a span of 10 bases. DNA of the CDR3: TGCAGCGTTGTAGTCTCCGGAGAGACCCAGTACTTC. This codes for CSVVVSGETQYF.

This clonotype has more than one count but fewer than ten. The CDR3 here is CASSLYQGAESGELFF. Here the CDR3 DNA reads TGTGCCAGCAGCTTGTACCAGGGGGCAGAATCCGGGGAGCTGTTTTTT. The chain links TRBV5-5 to TRBJ2-2; 8 bases are shared with TRBD1. J was trimmed by 6 bases and V by 1 base; bases with no gene match: 8. The CDR3 loop spans 16 amino acids. CDR1 and CDR2 from the germline V gene are SGHKS and YYEKEE (reference sequence).

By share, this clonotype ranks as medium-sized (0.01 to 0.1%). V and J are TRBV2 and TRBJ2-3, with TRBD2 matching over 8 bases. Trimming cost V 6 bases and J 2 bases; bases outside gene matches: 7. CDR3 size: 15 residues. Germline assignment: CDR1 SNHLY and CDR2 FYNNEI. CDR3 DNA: TGTGCCAGCAGCGTCGGTAGCGGGGCCACAGATACGCAGTATTTT. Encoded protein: CASSVGSGATDTQYF.